Listed below are T cell receptor beta chains from one sample, sequenced in a study of CD8 T cells in ankylosing spondylitis. From the 5' RACE reads, TCRdb called clonotypes with MiXCR, one entry per CDR3 protein. This table holds about 150,000 distinct CDR3 sequences, over 9.5% found once. Sample: blood, either unsorted or a sorted T cell fraction (not recorded which). The source of these receptors is a female donor with ankylosing spondylitis or in good health (not recorded which). CDR3s include the opening cysteine and the closing phenylalanine or tryptophan. D genes are given only for firm matches. Clone sizes are given selectively: once, few, many, or a class where the clone is expanded.

J gene | D gene | clone size | V gene | CDR3 DNA | CDR3 protein
TRBJ2-2 | TRBD2 | NA | TRBV20-1 | TGCAGTGCTACCGGGACTATAAACACCGGGGAGCTGTTTTTT | CSATGTINTGELFF
TRBJ2-3 | TRBD1 | many | TRBV5-1 | TGCGCCAGCAGCGAGAGGACAGGGATTTTAGGTACGCAGTATTTT | CASSERTGILGTQYF
TRBJ1-2 | NA | many | TRBV20-1 | TGCAGTGCTAAACCAAGCGGGCAGGGGAACTATGGCTACACCTTC | CSAKPSGQGNYGYTF
TRBJ2-7 | NA | many | TRBV12-3/TRBV12-4 | TGTGCCAGCAGTTTAACCTACGAGCAGTACTTC | CASSLTYEQYF
TRBJ1-3 | NA | many | TRBV7-2 | TGTGCCAGCAGCTTAGATCGCGGGGAGCTTAGAAACACCATATATTTT | CASSLDRGELRNTIYF
TRBJ2-3 | NA | many | TRBV5-1 | TGCGCCAGCAGCTTGGAAGTTGCGGGACTCACAGATACGCAGTATTTT | CASSLEVAGLTDTQYF
TRBJ2-3 | TRBD2 | many | TRBV7-6 | TGTGCCAGCAGCGTCGGACTAGCGGGAGCAGGGGATACGCAGTATTTT | CASSVGLAGAGDTQYF
TRBJ2-3 | NA | many | TRBV5-1 | TGCGCCAGCAGCGGATTCACAGATACGCAGTATTTT | CASSGFTDTQYF
TRBJ2-1 | TRBD2 | many | TRBV10-3 | TGTGCCATCAGACCTGGGACTAGCGGCAATGAGCAGTTCTTC | CAIRPGTSGNEQFF
TRBJ2-1 | TRBD2 | many | TRBV12-3/TRBV12-4 | TGTGCCAGCAGTTTAGTGCTAGCGGGGGACAATGAGCAGTTCTTC | CASSLVLAGDNEQFF
TRBJ2-1 | TRBD2 | many | TRBV24-1 | TGTGCCACCAGTGCGATTAGCGGGCCATACAATGAGCAGTTCTTC | CATSAISGPYNEQFF
TRBJ1-3 | NA | many | TRBV12-3/TRBV12-4 | TGTGCCAGCAGTTTAGCAGGCAAAGTGAACACCATATATTTT | CASSLAGKVNTIYF
TRBJ1-1 | TRBD1 | many | TRBV20-1 | TGCAGTGCTAGAGATCCCGACAGGGGAATCACTGAAGCTTTCTTT | CSARDPDRGITEAFF
TRBJ2-3 | TRBD2 | many | TRBV10-3 | TGTGCCATCAGTGATGAGCGGGGGGGCGGGGCAGATACGCAGTATTTT | CAISDERGGGADTQYF
TRBJ2-7 | NA | many | TRBV20-1 | TGCAGTGCTCGAAACAGGGACCACGAGCAGTACTTC | CSARNRDHEQYF
TRBJ2-3 | TRBD2 | many | TRBV7-2 | TGTGCCAGCAGCTTACGGCTAGCGGGGGCCTTCGCCACAGATACGCAGTATTTT | CASSLRLAGAFATDTQYF
TRBJ1-4 | TRBD1 | many | TRBV5-5 | TGTGCCAGCAGCGTGACAGGGGCAGAGAATGAAAAACTGTTTTTT | CASSVTGAENEKLFF
TRBJ2-1 | TRBD2 | NA | TRBV28 | TGTGCCAGCAGTCCGGGGGGGGGACTAGCTAGCAATGAGCAGTTCTTC | CASSPGGGLASNEQFF
TRBJ2-2 | NA | many | TRBV9 | TGTGCCAGCAGCGGCGACTACACCGGGGAGCTGTTTTTT | CASSGDYTGELFF
TRBJ2-1 | TRBD2 | NA | TRBV7-2 | TGTGCCATGAGGGCTAGCGGGGGGACTTACAATGAGCAGTTCTTC | CAMRASGGTYNEQFF
TRBJ2-1 | TRBD1 | NA | TRBV20-1 | TGCAGTGCTAGAGTGAGGACAGGTCAGAATGAGCAGTTCTTC | CSARVRTGQNEQFF
TRBJ2-1 | TRBD2 | many | TRBV29-1 | TGCAGCGTGGCGAATTTAGCGGGAGGGAATGAGCAGTTCTTC | CSVANLAGGNEQFF
TRBJ2-3 | TRBD1 | NA | TRBV7-6 | TGTGCCAGCAGCTACACAGGGGTCCCGGATACGCAGTATTTT | CASSYTGVPDTQYF
TRBJ2-7 | TRBD1 | many | TRBV23-1 | TGCGCCAGCAGTCCCATCCGGGACAGGGCCAACGAGCAGTACTTC | CASSPIRDRANEQYF
TRBJ1-2 | NA | many | TRBV3-1 | TGTGCCAGCAGCCAAGAAACAGGGAGCCATGGCTACACCTTC | CASSQETGSHGYTF
TRBJ1-1 | NA | many | TRBV10-3 | TGTGCCATCAGCGCGGAAAGTAGGCGGAACACTGAAGCTTTCTTT | CAISAESRRNTEAFF
TRBJ1-6 | TRBD1 | many | TRBV6-5 | TGTGCCAGCACTTGGACAGGGTCGGAATCACCCCTCCACTTT | CASTWTGSESPLHF
TRBJ1-1 | NA | NA | TRBV20-1 | TGCAGTGCTAGATCGTCCGCAACCGGGACGAATGAAGCTTTCTTT | CSARSSATGTNEAFF
TRBJ1-3 | NA | many | TRBV7-3 | TGTGCCAGCAGCGCCTCGGGGGTCTCTGGAAACACCATATATTTT | CASSASGVSGNTIYF
TRBJ2-3 | NA | many | TRBV20-1 | TGCAGTGCCAAGACCGGGGAAGATACGCAGTATTTT | CSAKTGEDTQYF
TRBJ1-2 | TRBD1 | many | TRBV6-1 | TGTGCCAGCAGTGACCCCAGGGGGCTGGGGGTTTATGGCTACACCTTC | CASSDPRGLGVYGYTF
TRBJ1-1 | NA | many | TRBV25-1 | TGTGCCAGCACAGACAACCTCCGGGACACTTGCACTGAAGCTTTCTTT | CASTDNLRDTCTEAFF
TRBJ2-3 | TRBD1 | many | TRBV4-1 | TGCGCCAGCAGCCAGAGGGGGCGGTTTGACACAGATACGCAGTATTTT | CASSQRGRFDTDTQYF
TRBJ1-1 | NA | NA | TRBV28 | TGTGCCAGCCGGGGCACGATGAACACTGAAGCTTTCTTT | CASRGTMNTEAFF
TRBJ2-5 | TRBD2 | NA | TRBV6-5 | TGTGCCAGCAGTCCCCGAGTGACTAGCGGGAGGGCCATAATTTACTTC | CASSPRVTSGRAIIYF
TRBJ2-5 | TRBD2 | many | TRBV29-1 | TGCAGCGTTGTTCAGGTCGGGGGGAAAGAGACCCAGTACTTC | CSVVQVGGKETQYF
TRBJ2-2 | NA | many | TRBV20-1 | TGCAGTGCTAGAGCCGTACGGCATTCCGGGGAGCTGTTTTTT | CSARAVRHSGELFF
TRBJ2-3 | NA | NA | TRBV5-4 | TGTGCCAGCAGCTCTCTTGGCTACACAGATACGCAGTATTTT | CASSSLGYTDTQYF
TRBJ2-7 | NA | many | TRBV10-3 | TGTGCCATCAGCGTGACAGAGTACGAGCAGTACTTC | CAISVTEYEQYF
TRBJ1-2 | TRBD1 | many | TRBV11-2 | TGTGCCAGCAGCTTCACAGGGGCCGTCTATGGCTACACCTTC | CASSFTGAVYGYTF
TRBJ1-1 | NA | many | TRBV6-2/TRBV6-3 | TGTGCCAGCAGCCCCTACGGGGCGAACACTGAAGCTTTCTTT | CASSPYGANTEAFF
TRBJ1-1 | TRBD1 | many | TRBV18 | TGTGCCAGCTCACTAAGGGACAGATTCTTTGAAACTGAAGCTTTCTTT | CASSLRDRFFETEAFF
TRBJ2-2 | NA | many | TRBV24-1 | TGTGCCACCAGTGAGGGAGTCGAAACCGGGGAGCTGTTTTTT | CATSEGVETGELFF